Described below is a single T cell receptor (beta chain) sequence and its context. This entry comes from a study of cytomegalovirus exposure and HLA in healthy donors. Overall study context: Genotyping showed 75% to 90% of over 350 donors falling in the Caucasian-associated ancestry cluster.

In the PCR, 60 Vbeta and 13 Jbeta primers were used. Sequencing was performed with immunoSEQ multiplex PCR; in TCRdb, only in-frame clones are kept and a portion is missing. The repertoire includes about 170,000 clones, 85% of them detected once, and just over 2.5% sits in the top ten. Per germline, CDR1 SGDLS and CDR2 YYNGEE. The CDR3 sequence is 17 residues long. V dropped 0 bases and J dropped 1 base, with 15 bases sitting between them. This sequence was found in a man aged 25 to 45 in good health and CMV-seropositive. The specimen sequenced was PBMCs. The V call is TRBV9, the J call TRBJ2-3; the D gene is possibly TRBD2 (6 bases). Written as DNA, the CDR3 is TGTGCCAGCAGCGTAGGAGCCCGGGAGTGGGGCACAGATACGCAGTATTTT. Translation gives CASSVGAREWGTDTQYF. Full variable domain (missing parts from reference TRBV9 and TRBJ2-3): DSGVTQTPKHLITATGQRVTLRCSPRSGDLSVYWYQQSLDQGLQFLIQYYNGEERAKGNILERFSAQQFPDLHSELNLSSLELGDSALYFCASSVGAREWGTDTQYFGPGTRLTVL.